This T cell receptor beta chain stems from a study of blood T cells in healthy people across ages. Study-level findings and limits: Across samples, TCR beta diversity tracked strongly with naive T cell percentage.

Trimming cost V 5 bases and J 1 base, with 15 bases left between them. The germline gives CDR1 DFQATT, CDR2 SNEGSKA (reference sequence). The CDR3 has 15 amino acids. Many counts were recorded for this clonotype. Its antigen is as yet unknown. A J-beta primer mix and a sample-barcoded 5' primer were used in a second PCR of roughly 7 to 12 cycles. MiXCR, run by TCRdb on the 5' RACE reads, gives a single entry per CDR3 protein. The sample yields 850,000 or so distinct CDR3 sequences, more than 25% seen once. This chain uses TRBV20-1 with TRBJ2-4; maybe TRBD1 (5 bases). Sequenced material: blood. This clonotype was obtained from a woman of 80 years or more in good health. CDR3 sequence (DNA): TGCAGTGCTCTGCACCCAGGGTGGGCCAAAAACATTCAGTACTTC. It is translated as CSALHPGWAKNIQYF.